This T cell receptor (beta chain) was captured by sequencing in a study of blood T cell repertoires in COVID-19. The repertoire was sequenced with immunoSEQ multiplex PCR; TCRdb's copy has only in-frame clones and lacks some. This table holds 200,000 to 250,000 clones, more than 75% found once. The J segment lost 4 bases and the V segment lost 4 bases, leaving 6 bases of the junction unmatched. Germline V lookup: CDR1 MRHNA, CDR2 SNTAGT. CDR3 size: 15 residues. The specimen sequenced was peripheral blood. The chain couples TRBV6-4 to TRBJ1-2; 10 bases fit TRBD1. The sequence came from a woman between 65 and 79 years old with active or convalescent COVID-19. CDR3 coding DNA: TGTGCCAGCAGTGCCCTGACAGGGGGCTCCTATGGCTACACCTTC. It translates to CASSALTGGSYGYTF.